This T cell receptor beta chain was retrieved from a study of shared clonotypes between healthy human individuals. Looking at the study overall: Serving as donors were two women and three men, whose ages spanned 18 to 49. Notes on the study in general: Larger estimated richness was generally recorded for naive subsets relative to memory subsets. Generation of non-shared clonotypes was less probable than generation of clonotypes shared by all four donors.

About this clone: Its antigen remains unidentified.

Germline V lookup: CDR1 MNHNS, CDR2 SASEGT. The CDR3 is made up of 13 amino acids. V shed 10 bases and J shed 6 bases, with 16 bases lying between them. Both CD45RO+ cells and CCR7-negative CD45RA+ TemRA cells were combined to make up CD8 memory. Assay: immunoSEQ multiplex PCR; the TCRdb copy retains only in-frame clones and omits some. The sample holds roughly 300,000 clones, roughly 91% seen once. This TCR was sampled from a young man in good health. The specimen sequenced was memory CD8+ T cells sorted from blood. Noted subset: CD45RO+ cells pooled with CCR7-negative TemRA cells. The V and J genes are TRBV6-1 and TRBJ1-5; a possible D gene is TRBD1 (6 bases). In DNA, the CDR3 is TGTGCCACCGGAAACAGGGAAGGTCAGCCCCAGCATTTT. Translating it yields CATGNREGQPQHF.